This TCR beta chain was sequenced for a study of T cells in Graves' hyperthyroidism and ophthalmopathy. The CDR3 regions of TCR beta were amplified from RNA transcripts. HTBI primers were used for first-round RT-PCR of the TCR CDR3. TCRdb re-derived calls from the multiplex PCR reads in MiXCR, one entry per CDR3 protein. Among approximately 420,000 distinct CDR3 sequences listed, approximately 14% were seen once. CDR3 length: 16 residues. Unmatched junction bases numbered 4, after V lost 5 bases and J lost 2 bases. Looked up from germline, CDR1 is SGHAT and CDR2 is FQDESV (reference sequence). The source of this sequence is a woman aged 18-29 years with Graves' hyperthyroidism. The chain uses TRBV11-1 and TRBJ2-5; TRBD2 matches at 14 bases. Sequenced: blood. The CDR3 spells CASSAGLAGVQETQYF. As DNA, the CDR3 is TGTGCCAGCAGCGCGGGACTAGCGGGAGTTCAAGAGACCCAGTACTTC.